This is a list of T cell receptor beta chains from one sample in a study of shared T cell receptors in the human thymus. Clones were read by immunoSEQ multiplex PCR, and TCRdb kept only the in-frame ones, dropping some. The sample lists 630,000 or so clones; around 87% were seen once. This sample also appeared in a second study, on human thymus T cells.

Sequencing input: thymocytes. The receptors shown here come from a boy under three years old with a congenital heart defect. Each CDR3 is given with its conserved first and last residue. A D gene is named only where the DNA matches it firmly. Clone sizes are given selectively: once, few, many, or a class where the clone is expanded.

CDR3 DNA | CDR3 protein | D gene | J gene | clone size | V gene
TGCAGCGTTGCCACACACGGGGGGGCCACACCCTTCGACAGGACGAGGACCGGGGAGCTGTTTTTT | CSVATHGGATPFDRTRTGELFF | TRBD2 | TRBJ2-2 | NA | TRBV29-1
TGTGCCAGCAGCCCCCGGGACAGGGGCGATGAGCAGTTCTTC | CASSPRDRGDEQFF | TRBD1 | TRBJ2-1 | NA | TRBV7-3
TGTGCCAGCAGTTGCCTGGGACTCAAGGGCACTGAAGCTTTCTTT | CASSCLGLKGTEAFF | NA | TRBJ1-1 | NA | TRBV28
TGTGCCAGCAGTTACTCGAATGGGGCGGGAGTTGACGAGCAGTACTTC | CASSYSNGAGVDEQYF | TRBD2 | TRBJ2-7 | NA | TRBV6-5
TGTGCCAGCTCCTTCGACGAGCAGTACTTC | CASSFDEQYF | NA | TRBJ2-7 | NA | TRBV28
TGTGCCAGCAGCGAACATAGCGGGAGAAGCACAGATACGCAGTATTTT | CASSEHSGRSTDTQYF | TRBD2 | TRBJ2-3 | NA | TRBV5-4
TGCGCCAGCAGCTTGGAGAGGAGCGGGAGGCGTACAGATACGCAGTATTTT | CASSLERSGRRTDTQYF | TRBD2 | TRBJ2-3 | NA | TRBV5-1
TGTGCCAGCAGCCGGGCCTCGGGGGGACAATCTGGAAACACCATATATTTT | CASSRASGGQSGNTIYF | NA | TRBJ1-3 | NA | TRBV5-5
TGTGCCAGCTCCTACCCCCGGGGGGTTCCCTCCTACGAGCAGTACTTC | CASSYPRGVPSYEQYF | TRBD2 | TRBJ2-7 | NA | TRBV28
TGTGCCAGCAGTTTCAGGCGAACTGCTGGAAACACCATATATTTT | CASSFRRTAGNTIYF | NA | TRBJ1-3 | NA | TRBV27
TGTGCCAGTAGGCGACAGGACAATGAGCAGTTCTTC | CASRRQDNEQFF | NA | TRBJ2-1 | NA | TRBV19
TGTGCCAGCTCCCCCTCCCGGGGTACGCAGTATTTT | CASSPSRGTQYF | NA | TRBJ2-3 | NA | TRBV18
TGTGCCAGCAGTCCAAGGAGGGATATCTCACCCCTCCACTTT | CASSPRRDISPLHF | NA | TRBJ1-6 | NA | TRBV6-1
TGTGCCAGCAGTGAATATAAACTACCCCCAGATACGCAGTATTTT | CASSEYKLPPDTQYF | NA | TRBJ2-3 | NA | TRBV25-1
TGCGCCAGCAGCTTGTTAAGGGGGAACTACAATGAGCAGTTCTTC | CASSLLRGNYNEQFF | NA | TRBJ2-1 | NA | TRBV5-1
TGTGCCAGCAGCCATCTAGGGACACCTGAAGCTTTCTTT | CASSHLGTPEAFF | NA | TRBJ1-1 | NA | TRBV4-2
TGTGCCAGCAGTCCCTCGCCCCCCACGGGACAGCCTACCTACGAGCAGTACTTC | CASSPSPPTGQPTYEQYF | TRBD1 | TRBJ2-7 | NA | TRBV27
TGTGCCAGCAGCTCGGAGGGGAATCAGCCCCAGCATTTT | CASSSEGNQPQHF | NA | TRBJ1-5 | NA | TRBV5-5
TGTGCCAGTAGTATTCCCGGGAGGGCCGCCAATGAGCAGTTCTTC | CASSIPGRAANEQFF | TRBD2 | TRBJ2-1 | NA | TRBV19
TGTGCCAGCAGTGACTTAGACAGGGTACGGGGCAATGAGCAGTTCTTC | CASSDLDRVRGNEQFF | TRBD1 | TRBJ2-1 | NA | TRBV25-1
TGTGCCAGCAGTGAGAACCGGGACAACATAGAAGGTCCAAATCAGCCCCAGCATTTT | CASSENRDNIEGPNQPQHF | NA | TRBJ1-5 | NA | TRBV6-1
TGCAGCGTTGAAGGTACTGGTGTGTTAGCGGGAGGTGTAAATGAGCAGTTCTTC | CSVEGTGVLAGGVNEQFF | TRBD2 | TRBJ2-1 | once | TRBV29-1
TGTGCCAGCAGCTTAGAGCGGACAGGGGAGGATGGTGTGGAGACCCAGTACTTC | CASSLERTGEDGVETQYF | TRBD1 | TRBJ2-5 | NA | TRBV11-2
TGTGCCAGCAGTGGGCCAGTATTAAATTCCCCCCTCCACTTT | CASSGPVLNSPLHF | NA | TRBJ1-6 | NA | TRBV2
TGTGCCAGCAGTGCCGAGGGAGGCGAGTTCTTC | CASSAEGGEFF | NA | TRBJ2-1 | NA | TRBV28
TGTGCCAGCTCACCACCGGGGGAGGATAGCAATCAGCCCCAGCATTTT | CASSPPGEDSNQPQHF | NA | TRBJ1-5 | NA | TRBV18
TGTGCCAGCAGTCCTTCCCCGACAGACTACTATGGCTACACCTTC | CASSPSPTDYYGYTF | NA | TRBJ1-2 | NA | TRBV28
TGTGCCAGCAGGTGCCAGGCGCCCCACTCTGGAAACACCATATATTTT | CASRCQAPHSGNTIYF | NA | TRBJ1-3 | NA | TRBV28
TGTGCCAGCAGGCCTACTAGCGGGGGGGCCTTTGAGCAGTACTTC | CASRPTSGGAFEQYF | TRBD2 | TRBJ2-7 | NA | TRBV7-8
TGTGCCAGCAGTGTCCAGACAGATGCAACTAATGAAAAACTGTTTTTT | CASSVQTDATNEKLFF | NA | TRBJ1-4 | NA | TRBV6-1
TGTGCCAGCAGCCCAGGGACACTCGAGCAGTTCTTC | CASSPGTLEQFF | NA | TRBJ2-1 | NA | TRBV7-3
TGTGCCAGTAGCCCATCGAGGGCAACTAATGAAAAACTGTTTTTT | CASSPSRATNEKLFF | NA | TRBJ1-4 | NA | TRBV19
TGCGCCAGCAGCCAAGTGCCCCATATGCTAGCGGGAGGGAATGAGCAGTTCTTC | CASSQVPHMLAGGNEQFF | TRBD2 | TRBJ2-1 | NA | TRBV4-3
TGTGCCAGCAGTTTGCTAAATTCACCCCTCCACTTT | CASSLLNSPLHF | NA | TRBJ1-6 | few | TRBV28
TGTGCCAGCAGCCCAACAGGGCAGGACACTGAAGCTTTCTTT | CASSPTGQDTEAFF | NA | TRBJ1-1 | NA | TRBV27
TGTGCCAGCAGCTTGGGGCGGGAGGTTGGGGATACGCAGTATTTT | CASSLGREVGDTQYF | TRBD2 | TRBJ2-3 | NA | TRBV5-4
TGTGCCAGCAGCGTCCGGGACAGGCCTTCGGGCACTGAAGCTTTCTTT | CASSVRDRPSGTEAFF | TRBD1 | TRBJ1-1 | NA | TRBV7-2
TGCGCCAGCAGCCAAGAGACAGGGCCTTCCTACGAGCAGTACTTC | CASSQETGPSYEQYF | TRBD1 | TRBJ2-7 | NA | TRBV4-3
TGTGCCAGTAGGATAAAACAGGTTAGCAATCAGCCCCAGCATTTT | CASRIKQVSNQPQHF | NA | TRBJ1-5 | NA | TRBV19
TGTGCCACCAGCAGAGATCACTCAGGGGGCGGAGAGGAAAAACTGTTTTTT | CATSRDHSGGGEEKLFF | TRBD1 | TRBJ1-4 | NA | TRBV15
TGTGCCAGCAGCTCCGGGACTAGCGGGAGTAGTGAGCAGTTCTTC | CASSSGTSGSSEQFF | TRBD2 | TRBJ2-1 | NA | TRBV5-8
TGTGCCAGCAGCTCCGGGACTAGCGGGGGGTCCTACAATGAGCAGTTCTTC | CASSSGTSGGSYNEQFF | TRBD2 | TRBJ2-1 | NA | TRBV7-6
TGTGCCAGCAGTTATGAGGGGGGGCCGGGAGATACGCAGTATTTT | CASSYEGGPGDTQYF | NA | TRBJ2-3 | NA | TRBV6-5
TGTGCCAGCAGCTTAGTCGTCCCAGTCTACGAGCAGTACTTC | CASSLVVPVYEQYF | NA | TRBJ2-7 | NA | TRBV11-2
TGTGCCAGCAGGCCGGTAGGGGCCCTTTATGTGGGCTACACCTTC | CASRPVGALYVGYTF | NA | TRBJ1-2 | NA | TRBV27